The table lists the clone carrying this TCR beta chain with a few counts. As processed by the authors: Amplification of reference gene primers provided the estimated nucleated cell counts. Data came from immunoSEQ multiplex PCR; TCRdb stores just in-frame clones and leaves some out. V and J calls and clone size follow that table, whereas D and trimming were derived from the DNA. The table includes some 82,000 clones, 65% to 90% detected once. These data are taken from a study of blood T cell repertoires in COVID-19. Turning to the study itself: COVID-19 samples collected from the United States, Italy and Spain covered acute and convalescent phases. In each case, the material was cDNA or gDNA derived from T cells, B-cell-depleted T cells, or PBMCs.

Looked up from germline, CDR1 is SGHAT and CDR2 is FQNNGV. Germline trimming cut 4 bases from V and 1 base from J; bases unmatched to any gene: 3. The CDR3 runs to 14 residues. The receptor comes from a man of 80 years or more with acute or convalescent COVID-19. The chain joins TRBV11-2 to TRBJ2-7, with 8 bases aligning to TRBD2. Sequencing used peripheral blood. CDR3: CASSSTSGSYEQYF. Written as DNA, the CDR3 is TGTGCCAGCAGCTCCACTAGCGGTTCCTACGAGCAGTACTTC. Supplemented by reference TRBV11-2 and TRBJ2-7, the full variable domain reads EAGVAQSPRYKIIEKRQSVAFWCNPISGHATLYWYQQILGQGPKLLIQFQNNGVVDDSQLPKDRFSAERLKGVDSTLKIQPAKLEDSAVYLCASSSTSGSYEQYFGPGTRLTVT.